These 32 T cell receptor beta chains came from one sample sequenced in a study of T-cell memory formation after mild COVID-19. One entry per CDR3 protein, called by TCRdb with MiXCR from the 5' RACE reads. The table includes about 160,000 distinct CDR3 sequences, roughly 31% detected once. The sequenced material came from PBMCs or a T cell subset sorted from them (not recorded which). The receptors were sampled from an adult woman who had mild COVID-19 (a few samples of this study predate the infection). Cell type and time point are not known.

This clonotype was seen a handful of times. The J gene is TRBJ2-7, the V gene TRBV6-6, with 7 bases matching TRBD1. CDR3 length equals 14 residues. Trimming cost V 2 bases and J 1 base; bases outside gene matches: 2. Germline V gives CDR1 MNHNY, CDR2 SVGAGI (reference sequence). The CDR3 sequence is CASSYGRGSYEQYF. The CDR3, as DNA: TGTGCCAGCAGTTACGGCAGGGGGTCCTACGAGCAGTACTTC.

The rearrangement joins TRBV27 to TRBJ2-7; D is unresolved. The V end was cut by 6 bases, the J end by 0 bases, with 15 bases between. The CDR3 has 15 residues. CDR1 and CDR2 from the germline V gene are MNHEY and SMNVEV (reference sequence). The CDR3 DNA sequence: TGTGCCAGCAGGCCAGATAGGGTACCCTCCTACGAGCAGTACTTC. Protein sequence: CASRPDRVPSYEQYF.

V usage is TRBV5-1 and J usage is TRBJ2-6; D remains ambiguous. The ends were cut back, 5 bases at V and 0 bases at J, with 9 bases in the middle. Germline V lookup: CDR1 SGHRS, CDR2 YFSETQ. The CDR3 is made up of 15 amino acids. The CDR3 region is CASRPDNSGANVLTF. DNA for the CDR3: TGCGCCAGCAGACCTGACAACTCTGGGGCCAACGTCCTGACTTTC.

The V and J genes are TRBV12-3 or TRBV12-4 and TRBJ2-2; D is possibly TRBD1 or TRBD2 (5 bases each). CDR3 length equals 15 residues. V was clipped by 6 bases and J by 2 bases, with 13 bases between them. The CDR3 DNA reads TGTGCCAGCAGAGCCGGGACGGATAACACCGGGGAGCTGTTTTTT. It is translated as CASRAGTDNTGELFF.

This chain links TRBV27 with TRBJ2-3, with D unclear. Trimming left V 2 bases short and J 3 bases short, with 9 bases between. CDR1 is MNHEY and CDR2 is SMNVEV in the germline V gene (reference sequence). The length of the CDR3 is 14 residues. CDR3 region: CASSLLVTTDTQYF. The CDR3, as DNA: TGTGCCAGCAGTTTACTGGTTACAACAGATACGCAGTATTTT.

The gene calls are TRBV7-7 and TRBJ2-5; TRBD1 aligns across 10 bases. This CDR3 is built from 14 residues. Looked up from germline, CDR1 is SSHAT and CDR2 is FNYEAQ (reference sequence). The V and J ends lost 5 bases and 5 bases, in that order; junction bases with no gene match: 5. DNA of the CDR3: TGTGCCAGCAGCGCGACAGGGGGCGGTGAGACCCAGTACTTC. Amino acid sequence: CASSATGGGETQYF.

The chain recombines TRBV5-1 with TRBJ2-2, with TRBD2 as a possible D gene (6 bases). Germline V gene data show CDR1 as SGHRS and CDR2 as YFSETQ. Trimming stripped 4 bases from V and 0 bases from J, with 16 bases between. CDR3 length: 17 residues. CDR3 in amino acids: CASSRNRDSSNTGELFF. DNA for the CDR3: TGCGCCAGCAGCCGCAACCGGGACTCGTCGAACACCGGGGAGCTGTTTTTT.

V and J are TRBV10-3 and TRBJ2-1; unclear D gene. The CDR3 sequence is 13 residues long. The V end was cut by 3 bases, the J end by 4 bases, with 7 bases between. CDR1 and CDR2 from the germline V gene are ENHRY and SYGVKD. This chain's CDR3 is CAISDRLYNEQFF. The CDR3 nucleotides are TGTGCCATCAGTGATAGGTTGTACAATGAGCAGTTCTTC.

At least ten counts were recorded for this clonotype. The genes are TRBV12-3 or TRBV12-4 and TRBJ2-3, with a weak D call TRBD1 (5 bases). The CDR3 extends over 15 amino acids. V dropped 7 bases and J dropped 1 base, with 15 bases sitting between them. CDR3 amino acids: CASTPAGQGTDTQYF. The CDR3 DNA sequence: TGTGCCAGCACCCCGGCCGGACAAGGCACAGATACGCAGTATTTT.

This chain uses TRBV12-3 or TRBV12-4 with TRBJ1-5; the D is unclear. V lost 4 bases to trimming and J lost 3 bases, with 13 bases between them. This CDR3 is 15 amino acids long. This chain's CDR3 is CASSSPPSYNQPQHF. In nucleotides, the CDR3 is TGTGCCAGCAGTTCCCCCCCCAGTTACAATCAGCCCCAGCATTTT.

This clonotype was counted a few times. As DNA, the CDR3 is TGTGCCAGCAGCTTAGCGCCCGGACTAGTTCTACCTGATACGCAGTATTTT. This encodes CASSLAPGLVLPDTQYF. The V and J genes are TRBV7-2 and TRBJ2-3; 7 nucleotides match TRBD2. Germline CDR1 SGHTA, CDR2 FQGNSA. V lost 0 bases, J lost 6 bases, and 12 bases stayed unmatched. The CDR3 covers 17 residues.

This clonotype was seen a few times. The chain combines TRBV29-1 with TRBJ1-1, with TRBD1 matching over 8 bases. The CDR3 has 14 amino acids. The germline V gene has CDR1 SQVTM and CDR2 ANQGSEA. V was clipped by 6 bases and J by 0 bases; unmatched bases: 6. The CDR3 loop is CSVAWGQVNTEAFF. The DNA for the CDR3 is TGCAGCGTGGCCTGGGGACAGGTGAACACTGAAGCTTTCTTT.

V usage is TRBV6-5 and J usage is TRBJ1-1; D is perhaps TRBD1 (6 bases). V was cut by 7 bases and J by 1 base, with 13 bases left in between. The CDR3 consists of 14 residues. Germline loops: CDR1 MNHEY, CDR2 SVGAGI. This CDR3 reads CASNNHRENTEAFF. CDR3 nucleotide sequence: TGTGCCAGCAATAACCACAGGGAGAACACTGAAGCTTTCTTT.

The V call is TRBV6-2 or TRBV6-3, the J call TRBJ2-3; 13 positions match TRBD2. V dropped 6 bases and J dropped 2; count of bases not matched to a gene: 5. The germline gives CDR1 MNHEY, CDR2 SVGEGT. The CDR3 spans 16 residues. CDR3 coding DNA: TGTGCCAGCAGCCTACTAGCGGGGGGGGTCACAGATACGCAGTATTTT. This sequence encodes CASSLLAGGVTDTQYF.

The chain joins TRBV25-1 to TRBJ1-4; TRBD1 matches 7 bases. The CDR3 has 15 residues. V shed 3 bases, J shed 14 bases, and the junction held 15 bases outside the gene matches. From germline, CDR1 is MGHDK and CDR2 SYGVNS. The CDR3 protein is CASSELSGGLPLLFF. CDR3 sequence (DNA): TGTGCCAGCAGTGAGTTGTCAGGGGGATTACCATTGCTGTTTTTT.

This clonotype turned up a few times. The V call is TRBV10-3, the J call TRBJ2-7, with unresolved D. V was shortened by 11 bases and J by 3 bases, with 14 bases between the two germline ends. The CDR3 runs to 12 residues. CDR1 is ENHRY, CDR2 SYGVKD, per germline. CDR3 nucleotide sequence: TGTGCCCTTCGCGGCAAAGACTACGAGCAGTACTTC. Its protein is CALRGKDYEQYF.

J is TRBJ2-7 and V is TRBV29-1; D gene unclear. Trimming cost V 8 bases and J 6 bases, with 8 bases left between them. CDR3 length: 9 residues. Germline loops: CDR1 SQVTM, CDR2 ANQGSEA. DNA of the CDR3: TGCAGCCCCCCCTTCGAGCAGTACTTC. It is translated as CSPPFEQYF.

This clonotype has more than one count but fewer than ten. CDR3 DNA sequence: TGTGCCAGCAGCCGAGACAGTCTCAATCAGCCCCAGCATTTT. This translates into CASSRDSLNQPQHF. This chain uses TRBV7-9 with TRBJ1-5, with a tentative D call TRBD1 (5 bases). The CDR3 runs 14 residues. The V gene lost 5 bases and the J gene lost 3 bases, with 11 bases spanning the gap. Germline values: CDR1 SEHNR, CDR2 FQNEAQ (reference sequence).

Many counts were recorded for this clonotype. The chain joins TRBV24-1 to TRBJ2-3; unclear D gene. Trimming left V 6 bases short and J 2 bases short, with 2 bases between. The germline V gene has CDR1 KGHDR and CDR2 SFDVKD. There are 11 residues in the CDR3. As DNA, the CDR3 is TGTGCCACCAGTACCACAGATACGCAGTATTTT. The encoded protein is CATSTTDTQYF.

The chain carries TRBV12-3 or TRBV12-4 and TRBJ1-5, with 7 bases aligning to TRBD1. Trimming took 6 bases from V and 8 from J; bases not matched to a gene: 10. This CDR3 is 14 amino acids long. The CDR3 DNA reads TGTGCCAGCAGAGAGACAGGGCTTAGGAAGCCCCAGCATTTT. This sequence encodes CASRETGLRKPQHF.

The genes are TRBV5-4 and TRBJ1-1; D is undetermined. CDR3 length: 14 residues. Germline CDR1 and CDR2: SGHNT and YYREEE (reference sequence). Trimming left V 6 bases short and J 0 bases short, with 12 bases between. Here the CDR3 reads CASKSGRLNTEAFF. The CDR3 DNA reads TGTGCCAGCAAGTCTGGACGGCTGAACACTGAAGCTTTCTTT. Combining the CDR3 with reference TRBV5-4 and TRBJ1-1 gives the whole variable domain ETGVTQSPTHLIKTRGQQVTLRCSSQSGHNTVSWYQQALGQGPQFIFQYYREEENGRGNFPPRFSGLQFPNYSSELNVNALELDDSALYLCASKSGRLNTEAFFGQGTRLTVV.

This clonotype showed up just once. This rearrangement joins TRBV10-1 to TRBJ2-2; D is uncertain. The V end was cut by 4 bases, the J end by 6 bases, with 6 bases between. The CDR3 runs to 12 residues. CDR1 is WNHNN, CDR2 SYGVQD, per germline (reference sequence). The CDR3 here is CASSGGPGELFF. The CDR3 DNA sequence: TGCGCCAGCAGTGGAGGTCCCGGGGAGCTGTTTTTT.

The chain recombines TRBV3-1 with TRBJ1-2; D not certain. In germline, CDR1 is LGHDT, CDR2 YNNKEL (reference sequence). The CDR3 loop spans 14 amino acids. With 4 bases removed from V and 2 bases from J, the gap between germline ends came to 11 bases. The DNA for the CDR3 is TGTGCCAGCAGCCTACCGGGCTTCAACTATGGCTACACCTTC. As protein: CASSLPGFNYGYTF.

In this sample, this clonotype turned up a few times. V gene TRBV24-1 combines with J gene TRBJ2-1; no firm D call. V was pared by 4 bases and J by 5 bases, with 2 bases between. The CDR3 totals 11 residues. Germline CDR1 KGHDR, CDR2 SFDVKD. For the CDR3, the DNA is TGTGCCACCAGTGACGACAATGAGCAGTTCTTC. It is translated as CATSDDNEQFF.

To note about this clonotype: An end of the junction does not agree with germline; a read error may underlie this. The chain couples TRBV5-5 to TRBJ2-1; possibly TRBD2 for D (6 bases). The CDR3 has 14 residues. Germline assignment: CDR1 SGHKS and CDR2 YYEKEE (reference sequence). CDR3 in amino acids: CASSVTAGYTEQFF. The CDR3 bases are TGTGCCAGCAGCGTGACGGCGGGGTACACTGAGCAGTTCTTC.

The chain is built from TRBV7-8 and TRBJ1-4; no clear D gene. Germline lookup yields CDR1 SGHVS and CDR2 FQNEAQ. Trimming shortened V by 5 bases and J by 7 bases, and 14 bases separated the two germline ends. The CDR3 runs to 14 residues. The CDR3 region is CASSKDSMGEKLFF. CDR3 nucleotide sequence: TGTGCCAGCAGCAAGGATTCAATGGGTGAAAAACTGTTTTTT.

The rearrangement joins TRBV3-1 to TRBJ1-3; D unresolved. The CDR3 is 13 residues long. The V end lost 8 bases, the J end lost 1 base, and 9 bases lay between the germline ends. Germline V gene sequence: CDR1 LGHDT, CDR2 YNNKEL (reference sequence). DNA of the CDR3: TGTGCCAGCCGTGAACGATCTGGAAACACCATATATTTT. Its protein product is CASRERSGNTIYF.

This clonotype has more than one count but fewer than ten. The J gene is TRBJ2-1, the V gene TRBV11-2, with 7 bases matching TRBD1. The CDR3 extends over 15 amino acids. Germline values: CDR1 SGHAT, CDR2 FQNNGV. The trim removed 4 bases at V and 1 base at J, leaving 4 bases unmatched. CDR3 region: CASSSRTGSYNEQFF. CDR3 sequence (DNA): TGTGCCAGCAGCTCTCGGACAGGTTCCTACAATGAGCAGTTCTTC.

This chain connects TRBV3-1 to TRBJ2-7; 9 nucleotides align to TRBD1. Germline V CDR1 and CDR2: LGHDT, YNNKEL (reference sequence). This CDR3 comprises 14 residues. V shed 4 bases and J 0 bases; nucleotides not matched to a gene: 1. CDR3 in DNA: TGTGCCAGCAGCCGACAGGGGGACTCCTACGAGCAGTACTTC. Translated, it gives CASSRQGDSYEQYF.

The sample holds a few counts of this clonotype. The J gene is TRBJ2-5, the V gene TRBV20-1, with 8 bases aligning to TRBD1. V trimming: 3 bases; J trimming: 6 bases; junction bases outside the gene matches: 12. The CDR3 extends over 15 amino acids. The germline gives CDR1 DFQATT, CDR2 SNEGSKA (reference sequence). CDR3 in DNA: TGCAGTGCTAGCCCCGACAGGGGCCGACTTAAGACCCAGTACTTC. This encodes CSASPDRGRLKTQYF.

CDR3 sequence reads: CATQGGENTGELFF. CDR3 DNA: TGTGCCACCCAGGGGGGGGAAAACACCGGGGAGCTGTTTTTT. This chain connects TRBV24-1 to TRBJ2-2; D tentatively reads TRBD1 or TRBD2 (7 bases each). The CDR3 extends over 14 amino acids. In germline, CDR1 is KGHDR, CDR2 SFDVKD. Trimming shortened V by 9 bases and J by 2 bases, and 12 bases separated the two germline ends.

The chain employs TRBV29-1 and TRBJ2-6; 8 bases line up with TRBD2. V dropped 5 bases and J dropped 2; count of bases not matched to a gene: 5. This CDR3 is 15 amino acids long. Germline V gene sequence: CDR1 SQVTM, CDR2 ANQGSEA. The CDR3 DNA reads as TGCAGCGTTACCGGGGGGGAGGCTGGGGCCAACGTCCTGACTTTC. Protein: CSVTGGEAGANVLTF. The full variable domain, in which reference TRBV29-1 and TRBJ2-6 provide the parts outside the CDR3, is SAVISQKPSRDICQRGTSLTIQCQVDSQVTMMFWYRQQPGQSLTLIATANQGSEATYESGFVIDKFPISRPNLTFSTLTVSNMSPEDSSIYLCSVTGGEAGANVLTFGAGSRLTVL.